This TCR beta chain was documented in a study of cytomegalovirus exposure and HLA in healthy donors. At the level of the study: Genetic ancestry analysis placed under 90% of the 398 donors that were genotyped in the Caucasian-associated cluster.

This CDR3 is built from 15 residues. The J segment lost 4 bases and the V segment lost 7 bases, leaving 6 bases of the junction unmatched. The germline V gene encodes CDR1 SNHLY and CDR2 FYNNEI. A multiplex PCR was run with 60 Vbeta primers and 13 Jbeta primers. Some clones are missing from TCRdb's copy, which holds only in-frame ones; the method was immunoSEQ multiplex PCR. The table has approximately 100,000 clones, 75% to 85% seen once. Notes on this clone: What it binds is not known.

General observations from the study: Some V segments, TRBV6-2 and TRBV6-3 among them, were indistinguishable and were therefore excluded. Analysis was carried out at a later point, and it linked a missense DCLRE1C variant to TCR beta V- and J-gene trimming.

The chain employs TRBV2 and TRBJ2-1; TRBD2 agrees at 11 bases. This TCR was sampled from a man between 18 and 35 years old in good health and CMV-seropositive. Sequenced input: PBMCs. CDR3 residues: CASMRGLAVYNEQFF. CDR3 sequence (DNA): TGTGCCAGCATGAGGGGACTAGCGGTTTACAATGAGCAGTTCTTC.